The T cell receptor beta chain described here comes from a study of CD8+ T cells in alopecia areata. General study findings and limits: Patients shared TCRs less clearly than mice did, possibly for HLA-related reasons. Sequence data from scalp samples additionally include resident alphabeta T cells of normal skin.

Extracted RNA was reverse transcribed into cDNA, the sequencing template. Clones were read by immunoSEQ multiplex PCR, and TCRdb kept only the in-frame ones, dropping some. The sample records some 120,000 clones, 47% being singletons. About this clone itself: Antigen specificity is unknown.

Alopecia areata patients provided lesional scalp punch biopsies and peripheral blood. Isolation of CD4+ and CD8+ T cells from PBMCs was achieved by sorting. Per the germline V gene, CDR1 is SQVTM and CDR2 is ANQGSEA. Trimming removed 6 bases from V and 4 bases from J; junction bases left unmatched: 4. This CDR3 contains 12 residues. Sequencing input: NKG2D-low CD8+ T cells sorted from blood. The rearrangement links TRBV29-1 to TRBJ1-1, with 8 positions matching TRBD1. This clonotype originated in a human donor with alopecia areata. CDR3 in DNA: TGCAGCGTAAAAACAGGGGGCACTGAAGCTTTCTTT. Protein sequence: CSVKTGGTEAFF.